This paragraph reports one TCR beta chain. The antigen is not known. This sample is part of a study of siplizumab effects on memory and regulatory T cells. Study-level points and caveats: Reactions containing siplizumab showed mappable alloreactive CD4+ clones averaging approximately 66% Treg-derived, versus 26.9% in controls. Siplizumab, the agent tested, significantly reduced alloreactive sequences traceable to unstimulated CD4+ memory cells.

Losses at the gene ends were 4 bases for V and 5 bases for J; bases not matched to a gene: 17. Germline CDR1 reads SGDLS; CDR2 reads YYNGEE. CDR3 size: 20 residues. The assay covered 100,000 or so TCR templates per sample. Assay: immunoSEQ multiplex PCR; the TCRdb copy retains only in-frame clones and omits some. The sample lists approximately 58,000 clones, approximately 93% occurring once. This clonotype was obtained from a human donor in good health. The chain couples TRBV9 to TRBJ2-1, with 14 bases aligning to TRBD2. Sequencing was carried out using CD8+ T cells sorted from blood. The CDR3, as DNA: TGTGCCAGCAGCCCCCGCCCCCATCCGGGACTAGCGGGAGCTAACAATGAGCAGTTCTTC. Protein: CASSPRPHPGLAGANNEQFF.